This entry lists 21 T cell receptor beta chains sequenced from one sample in a study of blood T cell repertoires in COVID-19. This table comes from immunoSEQ multiplex PCR, and its TCRdb copy is limited to in-frame clones, with some not included. The table includes under 200,000 clones, roughly nine tenths detected once. Sequences were obtained from peripheral blood. These receptors all stem from a man between 70 and 80 years old with acute or convalescent COVID-19.

The rearrangement links TRBV2 to TRBJ1-2, with TRBD1 matching 7 bases. The germline CDR1 and CDR2 sequences are SNHLY and FYNNEI. CDR3 length: 15 residues. V shed 11 bases, J shed 8 bases, and the junction held 20 bases outside the gene matches. The CDR3 loop is CAGRKGAFGARGYTF. The CDR3 nucleotides are TGTGCCGGAAGGAAGGGGGCGTTTGGTGCACGCGGCTACACCTTC.

This chain links TRBV5-4 with TRBJ1-5; possibly TRBD1 for D (6 bases). CDR1 is SGHNT and CDR2 is YYREEE in the germline V gene (reference sequence). Trimming stripped 2 bases from V and 3 bases from J, with 15 bases between. This CDR3 has 16 residues. The CDR3, as DNA: TGTGCCAGCAGCTTCGCCGGGGGGGCTGACAATCAGCCCCAGCATTTT. Its protein is CASSFAGGADNQPQHF. The full variable domain, in which reference TRBV5-4 and TRBJ1-5 provide the parts outside the CDR3, is ETGVTQSPTHLIKTRGQQVTLRCSSQSGHNTVSWYQQALGQGPQFIFQYYREEENGRGNFPPRFSGLQFPNYSSELNVNALELDDSALYLCASSFAGGADNQPQHFGDGTRLSIL.

The chain combines TRBV5-6 with TRBJ1-6; D gene ambiguous. Trimming removed 6 bases from V and 0 bases from J, with 10 bases in between. The germline V gene has CDR1 SGHDT and CDR2 YYEEEE. The CDR3 runs 15 residues. In DNA form, the CDR3 reads TGTGCCAGCATCCTTAGAAGCTCCTATAATTCACCCCTCCACTTT. As protein: CASILRSSYNSPLHF.

The chain joins TRBV19 to TRBJ1-6, with TRBD1 matching 10 bases. Per germline, CDR1 LNHDA and CDR2 SQIVND (reference sequence). This CDR3 is 13 amino acids long. The V segment lost 6 bases and the J segment 10 bases; nucleotides outside the gene matches: 3. The CDR3 sequence: CASRTGGPSPLHF. The CDR3 nucleotides are TGTGCCAGTAGGACAGGGGGCCCGTCACCCCTCCACTTT.

The chain uses TRBV9 and TRBJ1-2, with 8 bases that match TRBD1. J gave up 6 bases and V 1 base, and 5 bases lay outside the gene matches. This CDR3 comprises 14 residues. From germline, CDR1 is SGDLS and CDR2 YYNGEE. CDR3 DNA sequence: TGTGCCAGCAGCGTATGGACAGGGACTAATGGCTACACCTTC. Translation gives CASSVWTGTNGYTF.

A single count supports this clone. The chain uses TRBV28 and TRBJ2-4, with D maybe TRBD2 (6 bases). V was pared by 4 bases and J by 3 bases, with 19 bases between. This CDR3 comprises 17 residues. Germline CDR1 and CDR2: MDHEN and SYDVKM. This chain's CDR3 is CASSWLGSRGGKNIQYF. As DNA, the CDR3 is TGTGCCAGCAGTTGGTTGGGCTCTAGGGGAGGCAAAAACATTCAGTACTTC.

V is TRBV12-3 or TRBV12-4 and J is TRBJ2-3; weak D call: TRBD2 (5 bases). V gave up 6 bases and J gave up 11 bases, with 12 bases separating them. The CDR3 is 11 amino acids. The CDR3 loop is CASSNTGKQYF. DNA of the CDR3: TGTGCCAGCAGCAATACCGGGAAGCAGTATTTT.

This CDR3 is CASSPSLAGVGADTQYF. For the CDR3, the DNA is TGTGCCAGCAGTCCCTCTCTAGCGGGAGTAGGGGCAGATACGCAGTATTTT. This sequence joins TRBV6-6 and TRBJ2-3; TRBD2 agrees at 10 bases. Germline trimming cut 5 bases from V and 4 bases from J; bases unmatched to any gene: 12. CDR3 size: 17 residues. Germline loops: CDR1 MNHNY, CDR2 SVGAGI (reference sequence).

The chain is built from TRBV24-1 and TRBJ2-7, with 8 bases lining up with TRBD1. Germline-derived CDR1 and CDR2 are KGHDR and SFDVKD. The CDR3 spans 14 residues. After removal of 3 bases from V and 3 bases from J, the junction contained 3 bases not matched to a gene. CDR3 protein: CATSDAGGSYEQYF. CDR3 coding DNA: TGTGCCACCAGTGATGCAGGGGGCAGCTACGAGCAGTACTTC.

V gene TRBV27 combines with J gene TRBJ1-2, with D possibly TRBD1 on 5 matching bases. V gave up 4 bases and J gave up 3 bases, with 15 bases separating them. This CDR3 region has 15 residues. Germline lookup yields CDR1 MNHEY and CDR2 SMNVEV (reference sequence). The CDR3 is CASSYHSTDDYGYTF. CDR3 in DNA: TGTGCCAGCAGTTACCACTCGACAGACGACTATGGCTACACCTTC.

The rearrangement links TRBV24-1 to TRBJ2-1; 14 bases map to TRBD2. Germline V gene data show CDR1 as KGHDR and CDR2 as SFDVKD. Trimming took 0 bases from V and 7 from J; bases not matched to a gene: 1. The CDR3 is made up of 16 amino acids. CDR3 amino acids: CATSDLGTSGRNEQFF. Written as DNA, the CDR3 is TGTGCCACCAGTGATTTGGGGACTAGCGGGAGAAATGAGCAGTTCTTC.

The chain employs TRBV29-1 and TRBJ1-1; no definite D call. The CDR3 has 12 amino acids. Per germline, CDR1 SQVTM and CDR2 ANQGSEA. V was pared by 7 bases and J by 1 base, with 10 bases between. The CDR3 DNA reads as TGCAGCGCTCAGAACGAGAACACTGAAGCTTTCTTT. Protein: CSAQNENTEAFF.

V gene TRBV2 combines with J gene TRBJ2-7; D perhaps matches TRBD1 (5 bases). With 10 bases removed from V and 2 bases from J, the gap between germline ends came to 12 bases. The CDR3 runs 12 residues. Germline V gives CDR1 SNHLY, CDR2 FYNNEI. The CDR3 is CATSQGTYEQYF. The CDR3 DNA is TGTGCCACCTCTCAGGGTACCTACGAGCAGTACTTC.

This clone was observed a handful of times. V is TRBV4-1 and J is TRBJ1-2, with 10 bases lining up with TRBD1. Per the germline V gene, CDR1 is MGHRA and CDR2 is YSYEKL. Trimming took 3 bases from V and 5 from J; bases not matched to a gene: 15. The CDR3 is 18 amino acids. DNA for the CDR3: TGCGCCAGCAGCCAGCTCGCACCCCGGGACAGGGGAAGGTATGGCTACACCTTC. Amino acid sequence: CASSQLAPRDRGRYGYTF.

This rearrangement joins TRBV6-1 to TRBJ1-2, with no clear D. The V and J ends lost 1 base and 3 bases respectively, with 12 bases between them. Germline-derived CDR1 and CDR2 are MNHNS and SASEGT. The length of the CDR3 is 15 residues. The CDR3 is CASSEGRQSYYGYTF. As DNA, the CDR3 is TGTGCCAGCAGTGAAGGGCGGCAGTCCTACTATGGCTACACCTTC.

This clone was observed once. CDR3 protein: CASNFNPASGTGELFF. CDR3 nucleotides: TGCGCCAGCAACTTTAACCCGGCTAGCGGGACCGGGGAGCTGTTTTTT. The rearrangement joins TRBV5-1 to TRBJ2-2, with 8 bases aligning to TRBD2. Germline loops: CDR1 SGHRS, CDR2 YFSETQ. This CDR3 spans 16 amino acids. Germline trimming cut 6 bases from V and 5 bases from J; bases unmatched to any gene: 12.

This clone was observed a handful of times. V is TRBV11-2 and J is TRBJ1-1; D perhaps matches TRBD1 (5 bases). V was cut by 5 bases and J by 1 base, with 8 bases left in between. Germline CDR1 SGHAT, CDR2 FQNNGV. CDR3 size: 13 residues. The DNA for the CDR3 is TGTGCCAGCAGCGGCGACAGGAACACTGAAGCTTTCTTT. This gives the protein CASSGDRNTEAFF.

The chain has TRBV30 and TRBJ2-7; weak D call: TRBD1 (5 bases). This CDR3 spans 11 amino acids. Trimming removed 5 bases from V and 2 bases from J, with 7 bases in between. The germline CDR1 and CDR2 sequences are GTSNPN and SVGIG (reference sequence). For the CDR3, the DNA is TGTGCCTGGGGGGCCGCCTACGAGCAGTACTTC. Encoded protein: CAWGAAYEQYF. Filled out from reference TRBV30 and TRBJ2-7, the complete variable domain reads SQTIHQWPATLVQPVGSPLSLECTVEGTSNPNLYWYRQAAGRGLQLLFYSVGIGQISSEVPQNLSASRPQDRQFILSSKKLLLSDSGFYLCAWGAAYEQYFGPGTRLTVT.

V and J are TRBV2 and TRBJ1-2, with D possibly matching TRBD1 (6 bases). The CDR3 contains 15 residues. Germline V gives CDR1 SNHLY, CDR2 FYNNEI. Deletions cut 6 bases from V and 8 bases from J, with 22 bases between. The CDR3 loop is CASRRQATTLSGYTF. The CDR3 DNA reads TGTGCCAGCAGGCGACAGGCAACAACTTTGAGCGGCTACACCTTC. The full variable domain, completed using reference TRBV2 and TRBJ1-2, is EPEVTQTPSHQVTQMGQEVILRCVPISNHLYFYWYRQILGQKVEFLVSFYNNEISEKSEIFDDQFSVERPDGSNFTLKIRSTKLEDSAMYFCASRRQATTLSGYTFGSGTRLTVV.

Only a few counts were recorded for this clone. This chain links TRBV29-1 with TRBJ2-1, with 11 nucleotides matching TRBD2. J gave up 3 bases and V 7 bases, and 2 bases lay outside the gene matches. The germline V gene encodes CDR1 SQVTM and CDR2 ANQGSEA. The CDR3 runs to 13 residues. DNA for the CDR3: TGCAGCGCAGGGACTAGCGGCTACAATGAGCAGTTCTTC. Protein: CSAGTSGYNEQFF.

In its sample, this clone was seen once. This chain connects TRBV3-1 (or the pseudogene TRBV3-2) to TRBJ2-5; a weak D match, TRBD1 (5 bases). The germline V and J ends were trimmed by 3 bases and 4 bases, with 9 bases remaining between them. CDR3 size: 13 residues. In germline, CDR1 is LGHDT, CDR2 YNNKEL (reference sequence). CDR3 amino acids: CASSHLDRETQYF. The DNA of the CDR3 is TGTGCCAGCAGCCACCTCGACAGAGAGACCCAGTACTTC.